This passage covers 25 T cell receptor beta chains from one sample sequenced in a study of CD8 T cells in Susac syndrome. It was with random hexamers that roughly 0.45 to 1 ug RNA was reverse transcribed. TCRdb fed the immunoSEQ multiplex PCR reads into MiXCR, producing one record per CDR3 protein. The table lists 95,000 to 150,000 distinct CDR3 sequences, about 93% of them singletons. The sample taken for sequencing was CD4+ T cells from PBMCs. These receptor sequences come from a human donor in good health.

CDR3: CASSRDRAGTSGANVLTF. In nucleotides, the CDR3 is TGTGCCAGCAGTCGGGACAGGGCTGGTACCTCTGGGGCCAACGTCCTGACTTTC. The chain uses TRBV6-2 or TRBV6-3 and TRBJ2-6, with TRBD1 identical over 9 bases. With 5 bases clipped from V and 0 bases from J, the junction kept 8 bases outside the gene matches. The CDR3 has 18 residues. Germline CDR1 MNHEY, CDR2 SVGEGT.

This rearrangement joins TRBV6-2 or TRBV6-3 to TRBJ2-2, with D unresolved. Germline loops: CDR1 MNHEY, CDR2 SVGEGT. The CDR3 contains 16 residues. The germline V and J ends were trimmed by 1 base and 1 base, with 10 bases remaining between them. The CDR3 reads CASSYWASGNTGELFF. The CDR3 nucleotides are TGTGCCAGCAGTTACTGGGCCAGTGGGAACACCGGGGAGCTGTTTTTT.

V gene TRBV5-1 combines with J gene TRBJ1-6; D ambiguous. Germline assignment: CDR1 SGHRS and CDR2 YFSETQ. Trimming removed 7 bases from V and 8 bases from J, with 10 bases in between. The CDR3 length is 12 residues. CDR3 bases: TGCGCCAGCCGACTGGAGGATTCACCCCTCCACTTT. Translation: CASRLEDSPLHF.

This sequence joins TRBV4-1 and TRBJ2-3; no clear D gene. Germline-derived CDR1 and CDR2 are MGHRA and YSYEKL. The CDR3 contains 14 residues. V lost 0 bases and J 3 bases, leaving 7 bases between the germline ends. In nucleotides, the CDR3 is TGCGCCAGCAGCCAAGAGAAGAAAACAGATACGCAGTATTTT. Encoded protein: CASSQEKKTDTQYF.

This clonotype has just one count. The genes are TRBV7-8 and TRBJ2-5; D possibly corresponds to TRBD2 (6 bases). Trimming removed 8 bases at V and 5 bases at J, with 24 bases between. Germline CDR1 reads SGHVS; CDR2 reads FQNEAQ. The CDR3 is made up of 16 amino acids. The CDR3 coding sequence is TGTGCCAGCTTCCGATGGCCCCCCGGACTACAGGAGACCCAGTACTTC. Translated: CASFRWPPGLQETQYF.

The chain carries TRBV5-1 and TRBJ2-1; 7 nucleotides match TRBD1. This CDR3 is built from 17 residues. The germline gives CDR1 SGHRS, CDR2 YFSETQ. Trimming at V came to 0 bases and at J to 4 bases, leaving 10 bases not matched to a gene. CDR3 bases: TGCGCCAGCAGCTTGGAACCGGGGACAGCTTCTTACAATGAGCAGTTCTTC. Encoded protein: CASSLEPGTASYNEQFF.

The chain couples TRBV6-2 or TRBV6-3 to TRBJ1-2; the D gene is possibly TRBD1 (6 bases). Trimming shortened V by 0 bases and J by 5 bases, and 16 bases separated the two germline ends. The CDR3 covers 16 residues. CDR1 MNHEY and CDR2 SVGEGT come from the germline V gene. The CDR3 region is CASSYSSGASRYGYTF. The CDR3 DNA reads TGTGCCAGCAGTTACTCGTCAGGGGCGAGTCGATATGGCTACACCTTC.

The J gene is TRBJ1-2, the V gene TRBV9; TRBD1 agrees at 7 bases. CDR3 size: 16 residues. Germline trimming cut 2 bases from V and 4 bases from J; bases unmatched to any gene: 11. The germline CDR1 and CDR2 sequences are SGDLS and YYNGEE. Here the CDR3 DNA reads TGTGCCAGCAGCGTCGGGCCTGTGGGACAGATCTATGGCTACACCTTC. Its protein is CASSVGPVGQIYGYTF.

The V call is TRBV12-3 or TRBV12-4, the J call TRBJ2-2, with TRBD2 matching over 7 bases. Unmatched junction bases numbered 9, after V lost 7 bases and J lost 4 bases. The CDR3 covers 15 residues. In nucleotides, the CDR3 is TGTGCCAGCATGCGTGCGGGAGTCGGCACCGGGGAGCTGTTTTTT. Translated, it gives CASMRAGVGTGELFF.

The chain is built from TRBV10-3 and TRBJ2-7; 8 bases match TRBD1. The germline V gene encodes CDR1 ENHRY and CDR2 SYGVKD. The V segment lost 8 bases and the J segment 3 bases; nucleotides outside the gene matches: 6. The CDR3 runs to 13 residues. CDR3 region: CAIGGQAGYEQYF. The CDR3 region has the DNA TGTGCCATCGGGGGACAGGCAGGCTACGAGCAGTACTTC.

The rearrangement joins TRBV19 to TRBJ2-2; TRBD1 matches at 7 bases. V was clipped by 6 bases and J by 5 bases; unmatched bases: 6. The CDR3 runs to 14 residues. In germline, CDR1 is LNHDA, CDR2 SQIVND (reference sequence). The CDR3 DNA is TGTGCCAGTAGCCAGACAGGGCGGACCGGGGAGCTGTTTTTT. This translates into CASSQTGRTGELFF. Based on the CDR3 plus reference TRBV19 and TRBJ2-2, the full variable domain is DGGITQSPKYLFRKEGQNVTLSCEQNLNHDAMYWYRQDPGQGLRLIYYSQIVNDFQKGDIAEGYSVSREKKESFPLTVTSAQKNPTAFYLCASSQTGRTGELFFGEGSRLTVL.

CDR3 nucleotide sequence: TGTGCCAGCAGCTTGGCGGGAGTTGTAGATACGCAGTATTTT. It codes for CASSLAGVVDTQYF. This chain connects TRBV7-3 to TRBJ2-3, with TRBD2 matching 7 bases. This CDR3 has 14 residues. With V trimmed by 3 bases and J by 5 bases, 5 bases remained unmatched. Germline V lookup: CDR1 SGHTA, CDR2 FQGTGA.

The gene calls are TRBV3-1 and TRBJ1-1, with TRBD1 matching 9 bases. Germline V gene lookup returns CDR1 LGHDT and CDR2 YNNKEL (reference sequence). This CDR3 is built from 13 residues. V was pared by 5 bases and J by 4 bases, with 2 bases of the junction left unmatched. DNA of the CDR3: TGTGCCAGCAGCAGGGACAGGGCCACTGAAGCTTTCTTT. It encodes CASSRDRATEAFF.

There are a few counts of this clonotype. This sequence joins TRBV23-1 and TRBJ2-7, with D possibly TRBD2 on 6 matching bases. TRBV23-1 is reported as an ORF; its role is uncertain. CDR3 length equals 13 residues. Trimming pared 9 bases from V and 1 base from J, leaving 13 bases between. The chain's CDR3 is CARTSLASYEQYF. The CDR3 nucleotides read TGCGCCAGGACTAGTCTAGCTTCCTACGAGCAGTACTTC.

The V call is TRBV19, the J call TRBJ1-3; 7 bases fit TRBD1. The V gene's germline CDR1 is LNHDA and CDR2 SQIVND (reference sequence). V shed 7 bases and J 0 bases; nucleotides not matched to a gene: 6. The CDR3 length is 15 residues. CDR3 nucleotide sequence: TGTGCCAGTATACCGGGACAGAGCTCTGGAAACACCATATATTTT. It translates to CASIPGQSSGNTIYF.

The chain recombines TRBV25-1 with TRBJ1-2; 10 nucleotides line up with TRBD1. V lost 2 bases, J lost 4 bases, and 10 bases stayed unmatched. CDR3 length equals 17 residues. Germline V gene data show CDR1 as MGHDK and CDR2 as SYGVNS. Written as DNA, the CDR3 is TGTGCCAGCAGTGAACCCCAACTGACAGGGGGCAGCTATGGCTACACCTTC. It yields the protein CASSEPQLTGGSYGYTF.

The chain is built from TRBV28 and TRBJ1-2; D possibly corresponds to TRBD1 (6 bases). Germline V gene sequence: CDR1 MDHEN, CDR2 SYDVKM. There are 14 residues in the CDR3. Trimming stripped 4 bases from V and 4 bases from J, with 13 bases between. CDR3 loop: CASSSPPGAYGYTF. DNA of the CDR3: TGTGCCAGCAGTTCACCGCCAGGGGCCTATGGCTACACCTTC.

CDR3 region: CASSPTSTSGRANEQFF. The CDR3 nucleotides read TGTGCCAGCTCACCAACCTCCACTAGCGGGAGGGCCAATGAGCAGTTCTTC. The gene calls are TRBV18 and TRBJ2-1; 13 bases match TRBD2. Trimming cost V 2 bases and J 6 bases; bases outside gene matches: 7. This CDR3 is 17 amino acids long. Per the germline V gene, CDR1 is KGHSH and CDR2 is LQKENI.

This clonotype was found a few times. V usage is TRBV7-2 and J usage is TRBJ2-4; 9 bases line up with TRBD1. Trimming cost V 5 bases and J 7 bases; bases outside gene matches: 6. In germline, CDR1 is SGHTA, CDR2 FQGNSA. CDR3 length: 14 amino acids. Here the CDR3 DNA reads TGTGCCAGCAGCCCGGAGACAGGGGGGAACATTCAGTACTTC. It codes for CASSPETGGNIQYF.

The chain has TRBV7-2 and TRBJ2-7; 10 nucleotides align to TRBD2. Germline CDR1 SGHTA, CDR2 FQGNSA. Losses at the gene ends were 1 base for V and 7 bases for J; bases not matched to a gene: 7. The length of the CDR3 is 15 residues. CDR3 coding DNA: TGTGCCAGCAGCTTAGGAGCGGGAGGGTCCATTGAGCAGTACTTC. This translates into CASSLGAGGSIEQYF.

In nucleotides, the CDR3 is TGTGCCAGCAGCCTCGCGGCTGGGGCCAACGTCCTGACTTTC. Protein product: CASSLAAGANVLTF. The chain carries TRBV7-3 and TRBJ2-6; D call uncertain. The CDR3 covers 14 residues. The germline CDR1 and CDR2 sequences are SGHTA and FQGTGA. V was pared by 5 bases and J by 2 bases, with 7 bases between.

CDR3 bases: TGTGCCAGCAGCGTAGGCCCAGCGGTAGGCCAGCCCCAGCATTTT. This translates into CASSVGPAVGQPQHF. This chain links TRBV9 with TRBJ1-5, with D hard to call. Germline values: CDR1 SGDLS, CDR2 YYNGEE. V lost 0 bases and J 7 bases, leaving 14 bases between the germline ends. The CDR3 consists of 15 residues.

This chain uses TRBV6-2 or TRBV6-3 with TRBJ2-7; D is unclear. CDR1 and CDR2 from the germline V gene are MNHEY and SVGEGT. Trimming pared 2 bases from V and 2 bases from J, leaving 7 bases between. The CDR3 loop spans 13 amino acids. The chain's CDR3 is CASSYRITYEQYF. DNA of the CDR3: TGTGCCAGCAGTTACCGGATCACCTACGAGCAGTACTTC.

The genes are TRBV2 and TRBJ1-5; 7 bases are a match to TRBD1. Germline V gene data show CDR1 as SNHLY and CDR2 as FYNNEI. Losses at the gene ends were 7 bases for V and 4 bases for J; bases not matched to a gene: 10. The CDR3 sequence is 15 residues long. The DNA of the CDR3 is TGTGCCAGCACCCAAGGGGGCGGGGGGAATCAGCCCCAGCATTTT. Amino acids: CASTQGGGGNQPQHF.

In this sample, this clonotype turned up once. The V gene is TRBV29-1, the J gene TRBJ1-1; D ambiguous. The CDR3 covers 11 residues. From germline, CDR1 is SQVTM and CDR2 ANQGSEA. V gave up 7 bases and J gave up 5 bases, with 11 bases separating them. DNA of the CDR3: TGCAGCGCCGTAATTGGGACTGAAGCTTTCTTT. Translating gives CSAVIGTEAFF.